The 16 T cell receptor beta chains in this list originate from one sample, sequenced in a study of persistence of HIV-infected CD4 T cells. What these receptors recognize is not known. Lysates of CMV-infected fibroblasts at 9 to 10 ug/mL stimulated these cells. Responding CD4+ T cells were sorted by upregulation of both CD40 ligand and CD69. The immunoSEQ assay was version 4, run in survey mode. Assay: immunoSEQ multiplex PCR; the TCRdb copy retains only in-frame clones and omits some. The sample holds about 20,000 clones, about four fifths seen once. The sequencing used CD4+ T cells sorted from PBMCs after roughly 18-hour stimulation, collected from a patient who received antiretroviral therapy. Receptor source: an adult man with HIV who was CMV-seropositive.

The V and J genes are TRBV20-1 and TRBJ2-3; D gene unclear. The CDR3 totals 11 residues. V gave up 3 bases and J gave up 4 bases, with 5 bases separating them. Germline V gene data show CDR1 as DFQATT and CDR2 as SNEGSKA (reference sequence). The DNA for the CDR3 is TGCAGTGCTAGTATGTCAGATACGCAGTATTTT. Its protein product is CSASMSDTQYF.

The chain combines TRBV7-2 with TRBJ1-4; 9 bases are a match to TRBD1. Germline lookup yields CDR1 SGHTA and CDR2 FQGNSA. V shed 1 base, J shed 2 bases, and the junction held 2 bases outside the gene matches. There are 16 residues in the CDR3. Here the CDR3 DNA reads TGTGCCAGCAGCTTAGTAGGACAGGGGACTAATGAAAAACTGTTTTTT. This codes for CASSLVGQGTNEKLFF.

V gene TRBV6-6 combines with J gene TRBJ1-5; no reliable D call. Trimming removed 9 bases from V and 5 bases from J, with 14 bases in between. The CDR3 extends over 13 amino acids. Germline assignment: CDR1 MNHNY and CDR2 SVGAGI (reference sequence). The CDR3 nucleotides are TGTGCCAGTGAAAGGAGGAGGGATCAGCCCCAGCATTTT. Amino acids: CASERRRDQPQHF.

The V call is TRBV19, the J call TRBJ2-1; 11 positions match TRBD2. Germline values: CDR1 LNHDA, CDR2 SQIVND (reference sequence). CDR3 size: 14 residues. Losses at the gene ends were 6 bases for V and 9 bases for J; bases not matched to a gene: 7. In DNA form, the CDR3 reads TGTGCCAGTAGGCTTAGCGGGGGGGGTGGTGAGCAGTTCTTC. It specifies CASRLSGGGGEQFF. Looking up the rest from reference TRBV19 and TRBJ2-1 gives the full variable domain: DGGITQSPKYLFRKEGQNVTLSCEQNLNHDAMYWYRQDPGQGLRLIYYSQIVNDFQKGDIAEGYSVSREKKESFPLTVTSAQKNPTAFYLCASRLSGGGGEQFFGPGTRLTVL.

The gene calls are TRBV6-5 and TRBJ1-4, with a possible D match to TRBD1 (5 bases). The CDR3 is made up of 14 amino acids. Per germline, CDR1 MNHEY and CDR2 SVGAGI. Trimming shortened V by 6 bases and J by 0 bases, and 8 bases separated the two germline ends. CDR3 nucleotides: TGTGCCAGCAGCGGGACCCCAACTAATGAAAAACTGTTTTTT. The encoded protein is CASSGTPTNEKLFF.

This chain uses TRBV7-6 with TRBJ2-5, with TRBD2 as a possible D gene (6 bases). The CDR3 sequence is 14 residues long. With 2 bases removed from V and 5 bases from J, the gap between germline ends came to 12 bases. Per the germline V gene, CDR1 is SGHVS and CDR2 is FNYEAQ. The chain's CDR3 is CASSLNGGAETQYF. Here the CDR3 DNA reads TGTGCCAGCAGCTTAAACGGGGGAGCGGAGACCCAGTACTTC.

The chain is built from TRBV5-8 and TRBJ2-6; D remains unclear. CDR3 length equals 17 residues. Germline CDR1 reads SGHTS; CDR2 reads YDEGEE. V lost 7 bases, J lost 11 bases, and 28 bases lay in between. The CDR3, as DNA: TGTGCCAGCGGGCCCATTCATCCACACAAAGTCGGGCACGTCCTGACTTTC. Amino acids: CASGPIHPHKVGHVLTF.

This CDR3 reads CASSPRGDRGTEAFF. In DNA form, the CDR3 reads TGTGCCAGCAGCCCGCGCGGGGACAGGGGCACTGAAGCTTTCTTT. V and J are TRBV9 and TRBJ1-1; 10 bases map to TRBD1. With V trimmed by 4 bases and J by 4 bases, 7 bases remained unmatched. Germline lookup yields CDR1 SGDLS and CDR2 YYNGEE. The CDR3 consists of 15 residues.

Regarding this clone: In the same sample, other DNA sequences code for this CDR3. The CDR3 DNA reads as TGTGCCAGCTCCCCGGGACAGGGGAACACTGAAGCTTTCTTT. Its translation is CASSPGQGNTEAFF. The chain recombines TRBV18 with TRBJ1-1; 9 bases fit TRBD1. V shed 6 bases and J 1 base; nucleotides not matched to a gene: 3. CDR1 and CDR2 (germline): KGHSH, LQKENI. The CDR3 is 14 residues long.

For the CDR3, the DNA is TGTGCCAGCAGGCGGAGGGTAGAAGGAAACACCATATATTTT. Protein: CASRRRVEGNTIYF. The chain is built from TRBV28 and TRBJ1-3; no clear D. Germline V gene sequence: CDR1 MDHEN, CDR2 SYDVKM. The V end lost 6 bases, the J end lost 4 bases, and 13 bases lay between the germline ends. The CDR3 is made up of 14 amino acids.

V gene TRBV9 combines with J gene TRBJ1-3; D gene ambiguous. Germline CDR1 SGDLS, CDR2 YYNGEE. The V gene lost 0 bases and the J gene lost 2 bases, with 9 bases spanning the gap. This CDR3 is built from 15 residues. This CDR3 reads CASSVVPGAGNTIYF. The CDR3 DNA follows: TGTGCCAGCAGCGTAGTTCCCGGGGCTGGAAACACCATATATTTT.

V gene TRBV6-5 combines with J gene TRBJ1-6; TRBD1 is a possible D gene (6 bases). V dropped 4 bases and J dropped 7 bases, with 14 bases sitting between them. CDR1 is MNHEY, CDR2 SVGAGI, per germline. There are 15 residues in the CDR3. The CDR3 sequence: CASSFSGQGNSPLHF. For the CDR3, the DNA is TGTGCCAGCAGTTTTAGCGGTCAGGGGAATTCACCCCTCCACTTT.

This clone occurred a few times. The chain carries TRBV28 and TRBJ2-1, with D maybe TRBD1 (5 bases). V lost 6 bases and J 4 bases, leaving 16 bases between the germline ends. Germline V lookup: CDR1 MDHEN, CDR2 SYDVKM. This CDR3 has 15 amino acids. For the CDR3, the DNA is TGTGCCAGCAGGAAAGGACAAGGGATGTACAATGAGCAGTTCTTC. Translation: CASRKGQGMYNEQFF.

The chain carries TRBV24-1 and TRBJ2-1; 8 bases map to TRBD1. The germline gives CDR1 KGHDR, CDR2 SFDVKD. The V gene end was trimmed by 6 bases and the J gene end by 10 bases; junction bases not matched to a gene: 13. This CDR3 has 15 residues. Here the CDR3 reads CATSSLHRGANEQFF. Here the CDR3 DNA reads TGTGCCACCAGTAGCCTTCACAGGGGGGCCAACGAGCAGTTCTTC.

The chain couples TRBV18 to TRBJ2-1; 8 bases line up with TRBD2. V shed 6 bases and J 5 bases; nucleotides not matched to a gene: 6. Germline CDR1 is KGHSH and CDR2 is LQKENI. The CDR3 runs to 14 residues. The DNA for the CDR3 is TGTGCCAGCTCCGGACTAGCAGGGAACAATGAGCAGTTCTTC. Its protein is CASSGLAGNNEQFF.

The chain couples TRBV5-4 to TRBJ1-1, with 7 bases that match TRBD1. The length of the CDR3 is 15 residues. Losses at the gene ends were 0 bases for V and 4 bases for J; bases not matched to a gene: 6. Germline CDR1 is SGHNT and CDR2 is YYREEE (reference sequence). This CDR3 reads CASSLGGGGSTEAFF. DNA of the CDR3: TGTGCCAGCAGCTTGGGAGGGGGCGGGAGCACTGAAGCTTTCTTT.